This TCR beta chain stems from a study of cytomegalovirus exposure and HLA in healthy donors. CDR1 is LNHNV, CDR2 YYDKDF, per germline (reference sequence). V shed 8 bases, J shed 0 bases, and the junction held 7 bases outside the gene matches. CDR3 length: 15 residues. PCR used 60 Vbeta primers and 13 Jbeta primers. Profiled with immunoSEQ multiplex PCR; TCRdb holds only in-frame clones, not every one. Counted here are about 190,000 clones, roughly four fifths occurring once; the ten biggest clones make up 1.6%. The clonotype comes from a man over 45 in good health and CMV-seronegative. Specimen: PBMCs. The V call is TRBV15, the J call TRBJ2-1, with 7 bases identical to TRBD2. CDR3 coding DNA: TGTGCCACCTCGCAAGCGGGACTCTCCTACAATGAGCAGTTCTTC. Its translation is CATSQAGLSYNEQFF.